The subject of this entry is one T cell receptor beta chain. The data were produced by immunoSEQ multiplex PCR, yet TCRdb's version contains in-frame clones alone and is incomplete. Among about 150,000 clones listed, approximately 90% were seen once. These data are taken from a study of cytomegalovirus exposure and HLA in healthy donors. This sequence originates from a man younger than 35 in good health and CMV-seropositive. Material: PBMCs.

The CDR3 DNA follows: TGTGCCAGCAGTTTACCAGGTAAAGGAGGGGACACTGAAGCTTTCTTT. It specifies CASSLPGKGGDTEAFF. V and J are TRBV28 and TRBJ1-1, with D perhaps TRBD1 (5 bases). This CDR3 has 16 residues. CDR1 and CDR2 from the germline V gene are MDHEN and SYDVKM. V was trimmed by 2 bases and J by 3 bases, leaving 16 bases between them.